These 21 T cell receptor beta chains were sequenced from one sample in a study of cytomegalovirus exposure and HLA in healthy donors. Primers included in the PCR were 60 Vbeta and 13 Jbeta primers. TCRdb keeps only in-frame clones here, not all; method: immunoSEQ multiplex PCR. The table shows around 80,000 clones, with about 79% occurring only once. Sequencing was done on a sample of PBMCs. The receptors here all came from a man aged 35 to 55 in good health and CMV-seronegative.

By share, this clone ranks as medium-sized. Other DNA sequences in this specimen translate into the identical CDR3. The chain couples TRBV7-3 to TRBJ2-1; 12 bases are a match to TRBD2. Trimming cost V 5 bases and J 4 bases; bases outside gene matches: 3. CDR3 length: 15 amino acids. Germline CDR1 SGHTA, CDR2 FQGTGA. CDR3 region: CASSLAGGPYNEQFF. The CDR3 bases are TGTGCCAGCAGCCTAGCGGGAGGGCCATACAATGAGCAGTTCTTC.

The chain employs TRBV7-9 and TRBJ2-5; no firm D call. The V gene's germline CDR1 is SEHNR and CDR2 FQNEAQ (reference sequence). The CDR3 is 11 amino acids. Trimming stripped 4 bases from V and 5 bases from J, with 5 bases between. The CDR3 protein is CASSSGETQYF. The CDR3 bases are TGTGCCAGCAGCTCAGGCGAGACCCAGTACTTC.

J is TRBJ1-1 and V is TRBV9; 10 positions match TRBD1. The CDR3 is 15 residues long. Germline loops: CDR1 SGDLS, CDR2 YYNGEE. V lost 0 bases and J lost 5; bases outside the gene matches: 4. The CDR3 is CASSVGDRGYTEAFF. CDR3 nucleotide sequence: TGTGCCAGCAGCGTAGGGGACAGGGGATATACTGAAGCTTTCTTT.

This chain uses TRBV6-1 with TRBJ2-2; D gene ambiguous. Germline assignment: CDR1 MNHNS and CDR2 SASEGT. The CDR3 length is 15 residues. Trimming cost V 7 bases and J 8 bases, with 20 bases left between them. The CDR3 region is CASKSIDLVLGELFF. The CDR3 nucleotides are TGTGCCAGCAAATCAATCGACTTGGTTCTTGGGGAGCTGTTTTTT.

V usage is TRBV11-2 and J usage is TRBJ2-1, with 10 bases lining up with TRBD2. This CDR3 comprises 13 residues. Losses at the gene ends were 6 bases for V and 4 bases for J; bases not matched to a gene: 0. The V gene's germline CDR1 is SGHAT and CDR2 FQNNGV. The CDR3 DNA reads as TGTGCCAGCAGGACTAGCGGGTACAATGAGCAGTTCTTC. Translation gives CASRTSGYNEQFF.

CDR3 residues: CASGDITDTQYF. CDR3 DNA sequence: TGTGCCAGCGGAGATATCACAGATACGCAGTATTTT. The chain joins TRBV6-1 to TRBJ2-3; D gene ambiguous. This CDR3 contains 12 residues. CDR1 is MNHNS, CDR2 SASEGT, per germline. V shed 8 bases and J shed 2 bases, with 8 bases lying between them.

This clone occurred once. The chain links TRBV28 to TRBJ1-1; TRBD1 might be the D (5 bases). The CDR3 has 15 residues. Germline V gene sequence: CDR1 MDHEN, CDR2 SYDVKM. V was pared by 6 bases and J by 2 bases, with 16 bases between. The DNA for the CDR3 is TGTGCCAGCAGCCGCCTTGGGGCCTTAAACACTGAAGCTTTCTTT. It codes for CASSRLGALNTEAFF.

This rearrangement joins TRBV27 to TRBJ1-5; 7 bases line up with TRBD1. V trimming: 3 bases; J trimming: 6 bases; junction bases outside the gene matches: 5. Looked up from germline, CDR1 is MNHEY and CDR2 is SMNVEV (reference sequence). The CDR3 has 14 residues. CDR3 loop: CASSLTGTAQPQHF. CDR3 DNA sequence: TGTGCCAGCAGTTTGACAGGGACGGCTCAGCCCCAGCATTTT.

The chain couples TRBV7-8 to TRBJ2-7; TRBD1 matches 7 bases. With 5 bases clipped from V and 5 bases from J, the junction kept 6 bases outside the gene matches. The CDR3 covers 13 residues. Germline V gene sequence: CDR1 SGHVS, CDR2 FQNEAQ. CDR3 region: CASSLGQTNEQYF. The CDR3 DNA is TGTGCCAGCAGCCTGGGACAGACTAACGAGCAGTACTTC.

The chain joins TRBV2 to TRBJ1-5; 10 nucleotides align to TRBD1. The CDR3 is 14 amino acids. V dropped 6 bases and J dropped 7; count of bases not matched to a gene: 6. Per the germline V gene, CDR1 is SNHLY and CDR2 is FYNNEI. The DNA of the CDR3 is TGTGCCAGCAGGGGGGACAGGGGAGGACAGCCCCAGCATTTT. It codes for CASRGDRGGQPQHF.

This chain joins TRBV7-3 and TRBJ1-1; a possible D gene is TRBD1 (5 bases). Looked up from germline, CDR1 is SGHTA and CDR2 is FQGTGA. The V end was cut by 1 base, the J end by 7 bases, with 7 bases between. The CDR3 has 12 amino acids. CDR3 in amino acids: CASSLRQGEAFF. The CDR3 coding sequence is TGTGCCAGCAGCTTAAGGCAGGGTGAAGCTTTCTTT.

V usage is TRBV25-1 and J usage is TRBJ1-4; D is perhaps TRBD1 (6 bases). CDR1 and CDR2 (germline): MGHDK, SYGVNS. V was clipped by 4 bases and J by 7 bases, with 19 bases between them. This CDR3 has 16 amino acids. CDR3 residues: CASSVQDSYPPEKLFF. Written as DNA, the CDR3 is TGTGCCAGCAGTGTCCAGGACAGTTACCCACCTGAAAAACTGTTTTTT. Combining the CDR3 with reference TRBV25-1 and TRBJ1-4 gives the whole variable domain EADIYQTPRYLVIGTGKKITLECSQTMGHDKMYWYQQDPGMELHLIHYSYGVNSTEKGDLSSESTVSRIRTEHFPLTLESARPSHTSQYLCASSVQDSYPPEKLFFGSGTQLSVL.

The rearrangement joins TRBV7-2 to TRBJ2-5; TRBD2 matches 7 bases. CDR3 length: 15 residues. Trimming took 0 bases from V and 1 from J; bases not matched to a gene: 2. Per the germline V gene, CDR1 is SGHTA and CDR2 is FQGNSA. The CDR3 loop is CASSLASGPQETQYF. The CDR3 DNA is TGTGCCAGCAGCTTAGCTAGCGGGCCCCAAGAGACCCAGTACTTC.

V is TRBV5-1 and J is TRBJ2-5, with 9 bases identical to TRBD2. The V gene's germline CDR1 is SGHRS and CDR2 YFSETQ. With V trimmed by 0 bases and J by 5 bases, 20 bases remained unmatched. The CDR3 sequence is 20 residues long. The CDR3, as DNA: TGCGCCAGCAGCTTGGTGCCTAGCGGGACGAATGCGGAATTATGGGAGACCCAGTACTTC. This gives the protein CASSLVPSGTNAELWETQYF. Using reference TRBV5-1 and TRBJ2-5 for the parts outside the CDR3, the full variable domain is KAGVTQTPRYLIKTRGQQVTLSCSPISGHRSVSWYQQTPGQGLQFLFEYFSETQRNKGNFPGRFSGRQFSNSRSEMNVSTLELGDSALYLCASSLVPSGTNAELWETQYFGPGTRLLVL.

The chain employs TRBV6-1 and TRBJ2-2; maybe TRBD1 (6 bases). The germline V gene encodes CDR1 MNHNS and CDR2 SASEGT. Trimming removed 4 bases from V and 4 bases from J, with 16 bases in between. This CDR3 region has 16 residues. In DNA form, the CDR3 reads TGTGCCAGCAGTGCTGGGATTGGACAGCCCACCGGGGAGCTGTTTTTT. Translated, it gives CASSAGIGQPTGELFF.

This clone appeared once. The chain uses TRBV18 and TRBJ2-7, with D perhaps matching TRBD2 (6 bases). Germline V gives CDR1 KGHSH, CDR2 LQKENI. V was clipped by 3 bases and J by 3 bases, with 9 bases between them. This CDR3 has 13 amino acids. CDR3 residues: CASSPGTFYEQYF. As DNA, the CDR3 is TGTGCCAGCTCACCGGGGACTTTCTACGAGCAGTACTTC.

This chain joins TRBV7-2 and TRBJ2-3; 8 nucleotides align to TRBD2. Germline V gene data show CDR1 as SGHTA and CDR2 as FQGNSA. V was clipped by 6 bases and J by 4 bases; unmatched bases: 6. There are 14 residues in the CDR3. The CDR3 protein is CASRAQAGADTQYF. The CDR3 DNA reads as TGTGCCAGCAGGGCTCAAGCGGGAGCAGATACGCAGTATTTT.

This sequence joins TRBV5-3 and TRBJ1-2; TRBD1 matches at 7 bases. TRBV5-3 is identified as an open reading frame with a role that is uncertain. CDR3 length: 15 residues. V was clipped by 4 bases and J by 4 bases; unmatched bases: 10. Written as DNA, the CDR3 is TGTGCCAGAAGCCAGAAGGGTGGACAGGTCTATGGCTACACCTTC. Encoded protein: CARSQKGGQVYGYTF.

The genes are TRBV5-4 and TRBJ1-2; the D is unclear. The germline gives CDR1 SGHNT, CDR2 YYREEE (reference sequence). Trimming removed 0 bases at V and 0 bases at J, with 6 bases between. The CDR3 totals 14 residues. The CDR3 coding sequence is TGTGCCAGCAGCTTGGTCGGGGCTAACTATGGCTACACCTTC. Amino acid sequence: CASSLVGANYGYTF.

V gene TRBV18 combines with J gene TRBJ1-4; 7 bases are shared with TRBD1. The CDR3 totals 14 residues. V shed 3 bases, J shed 3 bases, and the junction held 1 base outside the gene matches. The V gene's germline CDR1 is KGHSH and CDR2 LQKENI. The CDR3 region is CASSPGTANEKLFF. The CDR3 nucleotides read TGTGCCAGCTCACCGGGGACAGCTAATGAAAAACTGTTTTTT. Full variable domain (missing parts from reference TRBV18 and TRBJ1-4): NAGVMQNPRHLVRRRGQEARLRCSPMKGHSHVYWYRQLPEEGLKFMVYLQKENIIDESGMPKERFSAEFPKEGPSILRIQQVVRGDSAAYFCASSPGTANEKLFFGSGTQLSVL.

The chain couples TRBV5-1 to TRBJ2-3; TRBD2 matches at 9 bases. Germline V gene lookup returns CDR1 SGHRS and CDR2 YFSETQ. The V and J ends lost 0 bases and 5 bases, in that order; junction bases with no gene match: 7. The CDR3 loop spans 16 amino acids. In DNA, the CDR3 is TGCGCCAGCAGCTTGGGCCCAGCGGGAGGCCGAGATACGCAGTATTTT. Translation gives CASSLGPAGGRDTQYF.